These 26 T cell receptor beta chains were sequenced from one sample in a study of beta chain features in type 1 diabetes. The study, taken as a whole, reports: People with Type 1 diabetes carried modestly yet significantly shorter TCRB CDR3s in all four CD4+ subsets.

Expressed TCRB transcripts were sequenced because the isolated RNA had all been reverse transcribed beforehand. The method was immunoSEQ multiplex PCR; TCRdb's version includes in-frame clones alone and lacks a portion of them. Found here are about 360,000 clones, over 9.5% of them singletons; the top ten hold 0.0095% to 0.012%. These TCRs are of unknown antigen specificity. Specimen: naive CD4+ T cells from blood. Receptor source: a woman aged 18 to 35 with type 1 diabetes.

The table lists this clone with a few counts. This chain connects TRBV4-3 to TRBJ2-1, with TRBD2 identical over 13 bases. This CDR3 is built from 16 residues. Germline CDR1 reads LGHNA; CDR2 reads YSLEER. The trim removed 3 bases at V and 7 bases at J, leaving 6 bases unmatched. In DNA, the CDR3 is TGCGCCAGCAGCCAGATGACTAGCGGGGGGTTGAATGAGCAGTTCTTC. This translates into CASSQMTSGGLNEQFF.

This clone came up a few times. The chain links TRBV7-2 to TRBJ2-6, with 10 nucleotides matching TRBD2. V trimming: 6 bases; J trimming: 1 base; junction bases outside the gene matches: 3. The germline gives CDR1 SGHTA, CDR2 FQGNSA. The CDR3 runs to 16 residues. The DNA of the CDR3 is TGTGCCAGCAGTTTTAGCGGGAGGTCTGGGGCCAACGTCCTGACTTTC. Protein: CASSFSGRSGANVLTF.

In this sample, this clone turned up a few times. CDR3 sequence (DNA): TGTGCCAGCGCCCGACTAGCGGGCAATGAGCAGTTCTTC. This codes for CASARLAGNEQFF. The rearrangement links TRBV7-3 to TRBJ2-1, with 10 bases matching TRBD2. Trimming cost V 8 bases and J 6 bases; bases outside gene matches: 4. This CDR3 contains 13 residues. CDR1 and CDR2 (germline): SGHTA, FQGTGA.

The genes are TRBV11-2 and TRBJ2-7; 13 bases map to TRBD2. The V gene end was trimmed by 1 base and the J gene end by 5 bases; junction bases not matched to a gene: 2. Germline V gives CDR1 SGHAT, CDR2 FQNNGV. The CDR3 is made up of 15 amino acids. CDR3 nucleotide sequence: TGTGCCAGCAGCTTAGTACTAGCGGGGGGGGACGAGCAGTACTTC. This sequence encodes CASSLVLAGGDEQYF.

This clone was detected only a few times. The chain uses TRBV5-1 and TRBJ1-1; tentatively, D is TRBD1 (5 bases). Germline V lookup: CDR1 SGHRS, CDR2 YFSETQ. V gave up 7 bases and J gave up 3 bases, with 19 bases separating them. The length of the CDR3 is 15 residues. The CDR3 here is CASSPSVGRDTEAFF. The CDR3 nucleotides read TGCGCCAGCTCTCCCTCAGTCGGCAGGGACACTGAAGCTTTCTTT. Drawing the rest from reference TRBV5-1 and TRBJ1-1, the complete variable domain is KAGVTQTPRYLIKTRGQQVTLSCSPISGHRSVSWYQQTPGQGLQFLFEYFSETQRNKGNFPGRFSGRQFSNSRSEMNVSTLELGDSALYLCASSPSVGRDTEAFFGQGTRLTVV.

The chain carries TRBV19 and TRBJ2-5; weak D call: TRBD1 (6 bases). The CDR3 is made up of 11 amino acids. Germline lookup yields CDR1 LNHDA and CDR2 SQIVND (reference sequence). V was clipped by 5 bases and J by 8 bases, with 9 bases between them. The CDR3 protein is CASSHRETQYF. CDR3 DNA sequence: TGTGCCAGTAGTCACAGGGAAACCCAGTACTTC.

The chain employs TRBV7-9 and TRBJ2-1; 9 bases line up with TRBD1. CDR1 is SEHNR and CDR2 is FQNEAQ in the germline V gene (reference sequence). The J segment lost 1 base and the V segment lost 4 bases, leaving 5 bases of the junction unmatched. This CDR3 is built from 16 residues. CDR3 in amino acids: CASSSTGTGSYNEQFF. The DNA of the CDR3 is TGTGCCAGCAGCTCCACCGGGACAGGGTCCTACAATGAGCAGTTCTTC.

The gene calls are TRBV4-1 and TRBJ2-5, with 9 bases identical to TRBD1. The CDR3 extends over 16 amino acids. Germline V CDR1 and CDR2: MGHRA, YSYEKL. V lost 2 bases and J lost 6; bases outside the gene matches: 10. The CDR3 here is CASSQPGTGNAKTQYF. The DNA of the CDR3 is TGCGCCAGCAGCCAACCCGGGACAGGGAACGCGAAGACCCAGTACTTC.

This clone was picked up a small number of times. This chain connects TRBV7-2 to TRBJ1-5; no firm D call. V was trimmed by 1 base and J by 3 bases, leaving 10 bases between them. The germline gives CDR1 SGHTA, CDR2 FQGNSA. CDR3 length equals 15 residues. The CDR3 DNA sequence: TGTGCCAGCAGCTTAGTGGCGGCGCCCAATCAGCCCCAGCATTTT. It encodes CASSLVAAPNQPQHF.

This clone was seen a few times. The chain carries TRBV5-1 and TRBJ1-5; D unclear. Germline values: CDR1 SGHRS, CDR2 YFSETQ. V was clipped by 4 bases and J by 7 bases, with 12 bases between them. CDR3 size: 13 residues. CDR3 in DNA: TGCGCCAGCAGCGGTTCCGGAGGACAGCCCCAGCATTTT. Its protein product is CASSGSGGQPQHF.

This clone came up a few times. The rearrangement uses TRBV5-4 and TRBJ1-1, with D unresolved. The CDR3 is 13 amino acids. Trimming pared 4 bases from V and 2 bases from J, leaving 9 bases between. Germline V lookup: CDR1 SGHNT, CDR2 YYREEE (reference sequence). Here the CDR3 reads CASSLDINTEAFF. The CDR3, as DNA: TGTGCCAGCAGCCTTGACATCAACACTGAAGCTTTCTTT. Variable domain in full (rest from reference TRBV5-4 and TRBJ1-1): ETGVTQSPTHLIKTRGQQVTLRCSSQSGHNTVSWYQQALGQGPQFIFQYYREEENGRGNFPPRFSGLQFPNYSSELNVNALELDDSALYLCASSLDINTEAFFGQGTRLTVV.

The chain carries TRBV15 and TRBJ2-2, with 8 positions matching TRBD2. The CDR3 is 17 amino acids. With V trimmed by 3 bases and J by 3 bases, 9 bases remained unmatched. Germline-derived CDR1 and CDR2 are LNHNV and YYDKDF (reference sequence). The CDR3 loop is CATSRESGSRYTGELFF. The CDR3 nucleotides are TGTGCCACCAGCAGGGAAAGCGGGAGCCGGTACACCGGGGAGCTGTTTTTT. Using reference TRBV15 and TRBJ2-2 for the parts outside the CDR3, the full variable domain is DAMVIQNPRYQVTQFGKPVTLSCSQTLNHNVMYWYQQKSSQAPKLLFHYYDKDFNNEADTPDNFQSRRPNTSFCFLDIRSPGLGDTAMYLCATSRESGSRYTGELFFGEGSRLTVL.

The chain employs TRBV7-9 and TRBJ2-2, with D uncertain. The V end lost 6 bases, the J end lost 3 bases, and 17 bases lay between the germline ends. CDR1 and CDR2 from the germline V gene are SEHNR and FQNEAQ (reference sequence). The CDR3 contains 16 residues. The CDR3: CASSPPSGLYTGELFF. The CDR3 coding sequence is TGTGCCAGCAGTCCCCCCTCGGGTCTGTACACCGGGGAGCTGTTTTTT.

This clone was found a few times. The chain couples TRBV28 to TRBJ1-4; D is undetermined. The germline V gene has CDR1 MDHEN and CDR2 SYDVKM. Deletions cut 3 bases from V and 6 bases from J, with 8 bases between. The CDR3 runs to 13 residues. CDR3 amino acids: CASSFGQDEKLFF. The DNA of the CDR3 is TGTGCCAGCAGTTTTGGGCAGGATGAAAAACTGTTTTTT.

The chain couples TRBV28 to TRBJ2-1; unclear D gene. This CDR3 contains 13 residues. Trimming cost V 6 bases and J 9 bases, with 15 bases left between them. CDR1 and CDR2 (germline): MDHEN, SYDVKM. DNA of the CDR3: TGTGCCAGCAGCAATCCATCCCCGAGTGAGCAGTTCTTC. It encodes CASSNPSPSEQFF.

This chain joins TRBV28 and TRBJ2-3; 8 bases are a match to TRBD1. V shed 5 bases, J shed 6 bases, and the junction held 7 bases outside the gene matches. Per germline, CDR1 MDHEN and CDR2 SYDVKM. The CDR3 runs to 14 residues. The CDR3 nucleotides read TGTGCCAGCAGTCGGACAGGGAAAGGGGATACGCAGTATTTT. Translated: CASSRTGKGDTQYF.

A few counts support this clone. The rearrangement joins TRBV5-4 to TRBJ2-5; 8 bases are a match to TRBD1. The junction had 11 bases not matched to a gene; V was cut back by 2 bases and J by 5 bases. Germline V lookup: CDR1 SGHNT, CDR2 YYREEE (reference sequence). CDR3 length: 16 amino acids. The CDR3 loop is CASSLVSVQGAETQYF. DNA for the CDR3: TGTGCCAGCAGCTTAGTGTCAGTTCAGGGGGCGGAGACCCAGTACTTC.

J is TRBJ2-7 and V is TRBV2, with 10 positions matching TRBD1. The CDR3 is made up of 13 amino acids. Trimming cost V 11 bases and J 0 bases; bases outside gene matches: 4. CDR1 and CDR2 (germline): SNHLY, FYNNEI. The CDR3 nucleotides are TGTGCCGGCGGGACAGGGGTCTCCTACGAGCAGTACTTC. It is translated as CAGGTGVSYEQYF.

This clone was counted between two and nine times. This chain links TRBV9 with TRBJ2-1, with D maybe TRBD1 (6 bases). V dropped 4 bases and J dropped 0 bases, with 11 bases sitting between them. The CDR3 contains 15 residues. Germline loops: CDR1 SGDLS, CDR2 YYNGEE. CDR3 in amino acids: CASSQGLGSYNEQFF. CDR3 nucleotides: TGTGCCAGCAGCCAGGGGCTGGGCTCCTACAATGAGCAGTTCTTC.

This chain links TRBV9 with TRBJ2-1, with D possibly being TRBD2 (5 bases). The CDR3 has 15 amino acids. Germline CDR1 and CDR2: SGDLS and YYNGEE. V was shortened by 2 bases and J by 4 bases, with 13 bases between the two germline ends. The CDR3 protein is CASSVSEAEYNEQFF. CDR3 bases: TGTGCCAGCAGCGTCAGCGAAGCGGAGTACAATGAGCAGTTCTTC.

The sample holds a few counts of this clone. CDR3 DNA: TGTGCCAGCAGTGGGACAGGGATATACGAGCAGTACTTC. Its translation is CASSGTGIYEQYF. The J gene is TRBJ2-7, the V gene TRBV25-1; 8 bases map to TRBD1. The CDR3 contains 13 residues. V shed 4 bases and J 4 bases; nucleotides not matched to a gene: 3. CDR1 and CDR2 (germline): MGHDK, SYGVNS.

This clone appeared a few times. J is TRBJ2-3 and V is TRBV30; D might be TRBD1 (7 bases). The CDR3 runs 13 residues. The V end was cut by 7 bases, the J end by 2 bases, with 13 bases between. Germline CDR1 is GTSNPN and CDR2 is SVGIG (reference sequence). The CDR3 region has the DNA TGTGCCTCCCAGGGGGGCTTCACAGATACGCAGTATTTT. Encoded protein: CASQGGFTDTQYF. Supplemented by reference TRBV30 and TRBJ2-3, the full variable domain reads SQTIHQWPATLVQPVGSPLSLECTVEGTSNPNLYWYRQAAGRGLQLLFYSVGIGQISSEVPQNLSASRPQDRQFILSSKKLLLSDSGFYLCASQGGFTDTQYFGPGTRLTVL.

This clone has more than one count but fewer than ten. The V call is TRBV7-2, the J call TRBJ2-3, with TRBD2 matching 7 bases. V lost 8 bases to trimming and J lost 4 bases; unmatched junction nucleotides: 6. The CDR3 sequence is 13 residues long. The V gene's germline CDR1 is SGHTA and CDR2 FQGNSA. DNA for the CDR3: TGTGCCAGCGGGGGGGATGCCCCAGATACGCAGTATTTT. Its protein is CASGGDAPDTQYF.

This chain joins TRBV7-9 and TRBJ2-7; the match to TRBD2 covers 7 bases. CDR1 and CDR2 from the germline V gene are SEHNR and FQNEAQ (reference sequence). The J segment lost 0 bases and the V segment lost 3 bases, leaving 2 bases of the junction unmatched. The CDR3 has 14 amino acids. The CDR3 nucleotides are TGTGCCAGCAGCTTCCGGGACTACTCCTACGAGCAGTACTTC. This codes for CASSFRDYSYEQYF.

This chain links TRBV7-2 with TRBJ1-1; weak D call: TRBD1 (5 bases). V was trimmed by 6 bases and J by 5 bases, leaving 13 bases between them. Germline CDR1 reads SGHTA; CDR2 reads FQGNSA. The CDR3 runs 13 residues. For the CDR3, the DNA is TGTGCCAGCAGGTACGCCCAGGGTACTGAAGCTTTCTTT. This encodes CASRYAQGTEAFF.

The gene calls are TRBV19 and TRBJ1-1; D is unclear. CDR1 and CDR2 from the germline V gene are LNHDA and SQIVND (reference sequence). CDR3 length equals 12 residues. V lost 3 bases and J lost 3, with 5 bases in between. CDR3 sequence reads: CASSIPDTEAFF. CDR3 nucleotide sequence: TGTGCCAGTAGTATTCCGGACACTGAAGCTTTCTTT. The full variable domain, completed using reference TRBV19 and TRBJ1-1, is DGGITQSPKYLFRKEGQNVTLSCEQNLNHDAMYWYRQDPGQGLRLIYYSQIVNDFQKGDIAEGYSVSREKKESFPLTVTSAQKNPTAFYLCASSIPDTEAFFGQGTRLTVV.